This T cell receptor (beta chain) derives from a study of control samples from healthy donors and cancer patients. Looked up from germline, CDR1 is SGHAT and CDR2 is FQDESV (reference sequence). This CDR3 has 12 residues. Trimming pared 5 bases from V and 3 bases from J, leaving 7 bases between. Clones were sequenced by immunoSEQ multiplex PCR, and TCRdb holds only the in-frame ones, with some missing. The sample lists 90,000 to 110,000 clones, around 88% occurring once. This clonotype was obtained from a woman between 50 and 59 years old in good health. Sequenced: blood. This chain links TRBV11-1 with TRBJ1-1; D ambiguous. The CDR3 here is CASSVSDTEAFF. CDR3 coding DNA: TGTGCCAGCAGCGTAAGCGACACTGAAGCTTTCTTT.